These T cell receptor beta chains were read from a single sample in a study of neoadjuvant anti-PD-1 for oral cavity cancer. Generated by immunoSEQ multiplex PCR, the TCRdb table keeps only in-frame clones and is missing some. The sample comprises fewer than 70,000 clones, around 85% of which are singletons, and 2% to 3% rests with the top ten. Here the sequenced sample was PBMCs, taken before nivolumab (anti-PD-1) treatment. Receptor source: a person between 40 and 80 years old with oral cavity squamous cell carcinoma. Each CDR3 is given with its conserved first and last residue. The D gene is left open where the match is weak. Some rows have no size entry. The others give once, few or many, or a class for an expanded clone.

CDR3,DNA,size,V,J,D
CASSQRRGINEKLFF,TGTGCCAGCAGCCAACGCCGGGGGATAAATGAAAAACTGTTTTTT,NA,TRBV14,TRBJ1-4,NA
CASTLGHAYEQYF,TGTGCCAGCACCCTAGGACATGCCTACGAGCAGTACTTC,NA,TRBV7-2,TRBJ2-7,NA
CASSFPRANTEAFF,TGCGCCAGCAGCTTCCCGCGGGCGAACACTGAAGCTTTCTTT,NA,TRBV5-1,TRBJ1-1,NA
CASSLARGGTEAFF,TGTGCCAGCAGCCTGGCTAGGGGAGGCACCGAAGCTTTCTTT,NA,TRBV6-6,TRBJ1-1,NA
CASSVARTPPAFF,TGTGCCAGCAGCGTAGCGAGGACCCCACCAGCTTTCTTT,NA,TRBV9,TRBJ1-1,NA
CASLDSSGNTIYF,TGTGCCAGCCTGGACAGCTCTGGAAACACCATATATTTT,few,TRBV6-6,TRBJ1-3,NA
CASSKAYPPISGSSGNTIYF,TGTGCCAGCAGCAAAGCGTATCCGCCCATTTCAGGGTCCTCTGGAAACACCATATATTTT,NA,TRBV21-1,TRBJ1-3,NA
CASSRGGAEPEAFF,TGTGCCAGCTCACGGGGGGGGGCTGAACCTGAAGCTTTCTTT,few,TRBV18,TRBJ1-1,NA
CASSPKGRTAYNSPLHF,TGTGCCAGCAGTCCGAAAGGCCGGACAGCCTATAATTCACCCCTCCACTTT,NA,TRBV27,TRBJ1-6,NA
CASSAPGRAGGELFF,TGTGCCAGCAGTGCCCCGGGAAGGGCGGGGGGGGAGCTGTTTTTT,NA,TRBV2,TRBJ2-2,NA
CASSRPLYGYTF,TGTGCCAGCAGCCGGCCTCTTTATGGCTACACCTTC,NA,TRBV5-6,TRBJ1-2,NA
CAIRERPGTGSGAEAFF,TGTGCCATCAGAGAACGTCCCGGGACAGGTTCGGGGGCTGAAGCTTTCTTT,NA,TRBV10-3,TRBJ1-1,TRBD1
CASRSRDREVMNTEAFF,TGTGCCAGTAGATCCCGGGACAGGGAAGTCATGAACACTGAAGCTTTCTTT,NA,TRBV19,TRBJ1-1,TRBD1
CASSLGLPNQPQHF,TGTGCCAGCAGCTTAGGCCTCCCCAATCAGCCCCAGCATTTT,NA,TRBV7-9,TRBJ1-5,NA
CASSDSNTEAFF,TGTGCCAGCAGCGACAGCAACACTGAAGCTTTCTTT,NA,TRBV6-6,TRBJ1-1,NA
CASSLGAGSGYTEAFF,TGTGCCAGCAGCCTCGGGGCGGGCTCTGGGTACACTGAAGCTTTCTTT,NA,TRBV14,TRBJ1-1,NA
CASSYSRHRYGYTF,TGTGCCAGCAGTTACTCCAGACACCGCTATGGCTACACCTTC,NA,TRBV6-6,TRBJ1-2,NA
CASSPRQRNQPQHF,TGTGCCAGCAGCCCCAGACAGCGGAATCAGCCCCAGCATTTT,NA,TRBV6-5,TRBJ1-5,NA
CASSLGAARSYNEQFF,TGTGCCAGCAGCTTAGGAGCTGCCCGCTCCTACAATGAGCAGTTCTTC,NA,TRBV11-2,TRBJ2-1,NA
CASSSRALSSGNTIYF,TGTGCCAGCAGCTCTCGGGCGCTAAGCTCTGGAAACACCATATATTTT,NA,TRBV5-4,TRBJ1-3,NA
CASKRATGGSNEQYF,TGCGCCAGCAAGAGGGCCACAGGGGGCTCGAACGAGCAGTACTTC,NA,TRBV5-1,TRBJ2-7,TRBD1
CASSWRNSNQPQHF,TGTGCCAGTAGTTGGAGGAATAGCAATCAGCCCCAGCATTTT,NA,TRBV19,TRBJ1-5,NA
CASSQGTQNTGELFF,TGTGCCAGCTCACAAGGGACTCAGAACACCGGGGAGCTGTTTTTT,NA,TRBV18,TRBJ2-2,NA
CASSMTPGTGWNTGELFF,TGTGCCAGCAGCATGACCCCCGGGACAGGGTGGAACACCGGGGAGCTGTTTTTT,few,TRBV2,TRBJ2-2,TRBD1
CASSRVGGLTGELFF,TGTGCCAGCAGCCGGGTCGGGGGCCTCACCGGGGAGCTGTTTTTT,few,TRBV7-2,TRBJ2-2,NA
CASSLATNEKLFF,TGCGCCAGCAGCTTGGCCACTAATGAAAAACTGTTTTTT,NA,TRBV5-1,TRBJ1-4,NA
CASSFVGGSYNEQFF,TGTGCCAGCAGCTTCGTAGGGGGCTCCTACAATGAGCAGTTCTTC,few,TRBV5-8,TRBJ2-1,NA
CASSLGTKVTEAFF,TGTGCCAGCAGTCTCGGGACCAAGGTCACTGAAGCTTTCTTT,NA,TRBV27,TRBJ1-1,NA
CASSTLDSYEQYF,TGTGCCAGTAGTACTCTCGACAGCTACGAGCAGTACTTC,few,TRBV19,TRBJ2-7,NA
CASSIAAGGREQYF,TGTGCCAGTAGTATCGCGGCGGGAGGACGGGAGCAGTACTTC,few,TRBV19,TRBJ2-7,TRBD2
CASSFGTSADTQYF,TGCGCCAGCAGCTTTGGGACTAGCGCAGATACGCAGTATTTT,NA,TRBV5-1,TRBJ2-3,TRBD2
CASSIRPGTGVAETQYF,TGCGCCAGCAGCATTAGGCCCGGGACAGGGGTTGCGGAGACCCAGTACTTC,NA,TRBV5-1,TRBJ2-5,TRBD1
CASSPGTVFYGYTF,TGTGCCAGCAGTCCTGGGACAGTCTTTTATGGCTACACCTTC,few,TRBV2,TRBJ1-2,TRBD1
CASSYPTGGPDTQYF,TGTGCCAGCAGCTACCCGACGGGGGGGCCAGATACGCAGTATTTT,NA,TRBV5-4,TRBJ2-3,TRBD2
CASSQETLAGGYNEQFF,TGTGCCAGCAGCCAAGAAACCCTAGCGGGGGGCTACAATGAGCAGTTCTTC,NA,TRBV4-2,TRBJ2-1,TRBD2
CASSTGTGVLLYGYTF,TGCGCCAGCAGCACCGGGACAGGGGTCCTTCTCTATGGCTACACCTTC,NA,TRBV5-1,TRBJ1-2,TRBD1
CASSPGGGPKNYGYTF,TGCGCCAGCAGCCCAGGGGGCGGACCAAAAAACTATGGCTACACCTTC,NA,TRBV4-1,TRBJ1-2,TRBD1
CSVYLREAFF,TGCAGCGTTTATCTACGGGAAGCTTTCTTT,NA,TRBV29-1,TRBJ1-1,NA
CASSQGTVEAFF,TGTGCCAGCAGCCAAGGGACAGTTGAAGCTTTCTTT,NA,TRBV14,TRBJ1-1,NA
CASSVTLGAGSINGYTF,TGTGCCAGCAGCGTAACTCTTGGGGCAGGGTCGATCAATGGCTACACCTTC,NA,TRBV9,TRBJ1-2,NA
CASSFLTSDSPLHF,TGTGCCAGCAGCTTTTTAACCTCCGATTCACCCCTCCACTTT,NA,TRBV7-8,TRBJ1-6,NA
CASSLSLSGNQPQHF,TGTGCCAGCAGTTTATCATTATCAGGAAATCAGCCCCAGCATTTT,NA,TRBV28,TRBJ1-5,NA
CASKGPGTGAQPQHF,TGTGCCAGTAAGGGACCGGGGACAGGGGCTCAGCCCCAGCATTTT,NA,TRBV19,TRBJ1-5,TRBD1
CASSVIGGSNTEAFF,TGTGCCAGCAGTGTAATAGGGGGCTCGAACACTGAAGCTTTCTTT,NA,TRBV2,TRBJ1-1,TRBD1
CASSPGRFVSGNTIYF,TGTGCCAGCAGCCCTGGTCGGTTCGTCTCTGGAAACACCATATATTTT,NA,TRBV5-6,TRBJ1-3,NA
CASLVRGRGEQFF,TGTGCCAGCTTAGTGCGGGGGAGGGGTGAGCAGTTCTTC,many,TRBV6-1,TRBJ2-1,TRBD2
CASGPRTSTNEKLFF,TGTGCCAGTGGGCCTAGGACATCAACTAATGAAAAACTGTTTTTT,few,TRBV19,TRBJ1-4,NA
CSAKDLYEQYF,TGCAGCGCCAAGGACTTGTACGAGCAGTACTTC,NA,TRBV29-1,TRBJ2-7,NA
CASSEPPVGEQYF,TGTGCCAGCAGTGAACCGCCCGTAGGCGAGCAGTACTTC,NA,TRBV6-1,TRBJ2-7,NA
CASSSLAGPMFLAF,TGTGCCAGCAGCAGCCTGGCGGGACCTATGTTTCTAGCTTTT,once,TRBV7-8,TRBJ1-3,NA
CASTRQGGETQYF,TGTGCCAGCACTCGACAGGGAGGAGAGACCCAGTACTTC,few,TRBV6-1,TRBJ2-5,NA
CASSLAQGVAYNEQFF,TGTGCCAGCAGCTTAGCGCAGGGGGTCGCGTACAATGAGCAGTTCTTC,NA,TRBV7-9,TRBJ2-1,TRBD1
CASSYAQGGITEAFF,TGTGCCAGCAGTTACGCCCAGGGGGGTATCACTGAAGCTTTCTTT,NA,TRBV6-6,TRBJ1-1,TRBD1
CASSLVGGAANSPLHF,TGTGCCAGCAGCTTGGTAGGGGGGGCTGCTAATTCACCCCTCCACTTT,NA,TRBV5-4,TRBJ1-6,NA